This T cell receptor (beta chain) originates from a study of neurological immune-mediated disorders. This clonotype has ten or more counts. Its antigen is still unknown. Each TCR transcript was tagged with a 10-nucleotide random UMI during 5'RACE. Via MiXCR, TCRdb re-called the 5' RACE reads, giving one row per CDR3 protein. The sample shows more than 35,000 distinct CDR3 sequences, about 6.9% of them seen only once. CDR1 LNHNV and CDR2 YYDKDF come from the germline V gene (reference sequence). The CDR3 contains 14 residues. Between the trimmed V and J ends, which lost 8 bases and 0 bases, there was a span of 11 bases. Study results and caveats: The highest TCR clonal expansion occurred in HTLV-1-associated myelopathy; multiple sclerosis fell below healthy controls. Across subjects, no CDR3 amino acid sequence appeared in expanded clones of more than one subject, a finding that suggested private repertoires in all groups.

This clonotype originated in a woman in her forties in good health. The chain employs TRBV15 and TRBJ1-3; D gene ambiguous. The specimen was CD4+ T cells from blood. DNA for the CDR3: TGTGCCACCGAAAGCGGGAACTCTGGAAACACCATATATTTT. It codes for CATESGNSGNTIYF.